Here is one TCR beta chain with its context. Its antigen is currently not known. Base-call qualities are not available, and no considerably larger clone is one nucleotide away. The CDR3 regions of human TCRbeta chains were analyzed by immunosequencing. Per the original workflow: TCRs in the repertoires were compared against a reference library of SARS-CoV-2-specific TCRs that had been generated with the MIRA antigen-specificity platform. Breadth was defined as the fraction of unique TCRs that were SARS-CoV-2-associated. Depth was defined as the fraction of total T cells that were SARS-CoV-2-associated. Each spike-specific TCR was assigned to its reactive spike region and to a CD4 or CD8 class using the MIRA data. Log10-transformed breadth and depth values were compared by one-way ANOVA with Sidak's multiple comparisons tests. This is the immuneACCESS table as TCRdb keeps it, with only in-frame sequences that have V and J called. A part of the clones is gone; compared with another copy, unresolved V genes explain less than half, and the rest is unexplained. V, J and clone size were drawn from that table, and D and trimming were deduced from the DNA. The sample records under 150,000 clones, roughly 80% of which are singletons. Around 4.1% of the sample is held by the ten biggest clonotypes.

According to the study, the label for this sample's time point signals: baseline before first vaccination. This specimen's treatment or condition label, per the study, means: meningococcal conjugate vaccine given as trial control. The vaccinee samples were drawn from two UK trials, COV001 and COV002, one of which was a single-blind randomized controlled phase 2/3 trial testing AZD1222 (ChAdOx1 nCoV-19) in healthy adults. Trial participant PBMC samples were collected at day 0 and day 28 after the second dose for TCRbeta chain sequencing. The data belong to a study of T cell responses to AZD1222 COVID-19 vaccine (dated by TCRdb to the early 2020s). With regard to the full study: TCR sequencing covered 230 or so trial participants: about 210 given two doses of AZD1222 and about 26 given two doses of MenACWY control vaccine. Trial participants were enrolled by age into subgroups of 18-55, 56-69 and 70-plus years, and around 150, 29 and 61 TCR-sequenced participants, respectively, were included in these subgroups. Overall results and qualifications from the work: The 56-69-year group was small, and its depth increase did not reach significance, likely because of low power. Epitopes outside the regions mutated in the B.1.351 and B.1.1.7 variants were reportedly recognized by nearly half of the unique spike-specific TCRs. After two AZD1222 doses, spike-specific TCR breadth and depth were significantly higher than at day 0 and than in MenACWY recipients. The vaccine-associated CD4 TCRs covered the entire spike protein, and the dominant responses fell in regions 160-218 and 743-854. Conclusions about previously exposed vaccinees were limited because only 5 or 6 AZD1222 recipients were SARS-CoV-2 seropositive at baseline. No day 14 peak-response samples were available, so repertoires were characterized only after the peak T cell response. Participants were mostly white British and included more females than males, and it was suggested by the authors that clonal diversity may have been underestimated.

Between the V and J ends, shortened by 5 bases and 8 bases respectively, the junction contains 10 bases. Counted from cysteine to phenylalanine, this CDR3 has 12 amino acids. Only the CDR3 portion is preserved as DNA: 36 bases, with reading frame beginning at the first base. The TCR comes from an adult in good health. Material: peripheral blood, obtained on day 0 of MenACWY control vaccination. The sequence is built from TRBV12-3 or TRBV12-4 and TRBJ2-4; matching of 6 bases hints at TRBD2 as the D gene. The CDR3 protein is CASSHPGDIQYF. The DNA sequence reads TGTGCCAGCAGTCATCCGGGGGACATTCAGTACTTC.